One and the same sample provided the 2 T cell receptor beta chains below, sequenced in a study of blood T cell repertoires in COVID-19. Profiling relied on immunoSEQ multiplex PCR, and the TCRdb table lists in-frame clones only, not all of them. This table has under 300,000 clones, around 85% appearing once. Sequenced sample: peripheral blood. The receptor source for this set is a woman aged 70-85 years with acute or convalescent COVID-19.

CDR3: CASSLAGDRIHEQYF. The CDR3 region has the DNA TGTGCCAGCAGCTTGGCCGGAGACAGGATCCACGAGCAGTACTTC. The genes are TRBV5-5 and TRBJ2-7; weak D call: TRBD1 (6 bases). CDR3 length: 15 amino acids. The germline V gene has CDR1 SGHKS and CDR2 YYEKEE (reference sequence). Trimming took 0 bases from V and 5 from J, leaving 15 bases between them.

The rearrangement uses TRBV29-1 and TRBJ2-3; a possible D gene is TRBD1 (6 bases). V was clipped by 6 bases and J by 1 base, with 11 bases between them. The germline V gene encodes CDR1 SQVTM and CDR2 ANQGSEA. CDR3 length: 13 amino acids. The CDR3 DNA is TGCAGCGTACGACAGGCGGGCACAGATACGCAGTATTTT. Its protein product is CSVRQAGTDTQYF.